This TCR beta chain was sequenced for a study of beta chain features in type 1 diabetes. This CDR3 spans 17 amino acids. Unmatched junction bases numbered 11, after V lost 0 bases and J lost 7 bases. Germline V CDR1 and CDR2: SGHDN, FVKESK. General observations from the study: Naive, central memory and Treg TCRB repertoires seemed to resemble each other more closely in patients than they did in healthy donors.

What was sequenced were expressed TCRB transcripts, since all of the isolated RNA had been reverse transcribed. Sequenced by immunoSEQ multiplex PCR; TCRdb stores in-frame clones only, minus some. This sample yields some 900,000 clones, of which 17% are seen a single time; about 0.02% belongs to the top ten. With respect to this clone: Antigen: not known.

The specimen sequenced was naive CD4+ T cells from blood. This TCR came from a woman younger than 30 in good health. The chain employs TRBV14 and TRBJ2-2; 7 bases align to TRBD2. The CDR3 here is CASSQETLAGVNGELFF. In nucleotides, the CDR3 is TGTGCCAGCAGCCAAGAGACACTGGCGGGAGTTAACGGGGAGCTGTTTTTT.